This entry lists 26 T cell receptor beta chains sequenced from one sample in a study of CD8 T cells in Susac syndrome. Random hexamers served to reverse transcribe roughly 0.5 to 1 ug RNA. Each CDR3 protein gets one entry after TCRdb re-called the immunoSEQ multiplex PCR reads with MiXCR. The table includes roughly 200,000 distinct CDR3 sequences, 90% to 95% detected once. The sample consisted of CD4+ T cells from PBMCs. The receptors were gathered from a human donor with Susac syndrome.

V is TRBV28 and J is TRBJ2-3; 14 nucleotides align to TRBD2. V shed 7 bases and J 3 bases; nucleotides not matched to a gene: 3. Germline assignment: CDR1 MDHEN and CDR2 SYDVKM. This CDR3 is 15 amino acids long. The CDR3 protein is CASTGTSGSTDTQYF. As DNA, the CDR3 is TGTGCCAGCACCGGGACTAGCGGGAGTACAGATACGCAGTATTTT. Variable domain in full (rest from reference TRBV28 and TRBJ2-3): DVKVTQSSRYLVKRTGEKVFLECVQDMDHENMFWYRQDPGLGLRLIYFSYDVKMKEKGDIPEGYSVSREKKERFSLILESASTNQTSMYLCASTGTSGSTDTQYFGPGTRLTVL.

This clonotype was picked up a small number of times. The V and J genes are TRBV5-6 and TRBJ1-2; TRBD1 aligns across 8 bases. V trimming: 2 bases; J trimming: 8 bases; junction bases outside the gene matches: 2. CDR1 SGHDT and CDR2 YYEEEE come from the germline V gene. This CDR3 has 12 residues. This chain's CDR3 is CASSFGTGGYTF. CDR3 nucleotide sequence: TGTGCCAGCAGCTTCGGGACAGGAGGCTACACCTTC.

V usage is TRBV11-2 and J usage is TRBJ2-5; D tentatively reads TRBD1 or TRBD2 (5 bases each). Germline assignment: CDR1 SGHAT and CDR2 FQNNGV. The CDR3 has 17 amino acids. The V gene lost 5 bases and the J gene lost 2 bases, with 21 bases spanning the gap. DNA of the CDR3: TGTGCCAGCAGCCGCCTCAGAGTGGGGACCAAACAAGAGACCCAGTACTTC. Its translation: CASSRLRVGTKQETQYF. The variable domain in full, completed from reference TRBV11-2 and TRBJ2-5, reads EAGVAQSPRYKIIEKRQSVAFWCNPISGHATLYWYQQILGQGPKLLIQFQNNGVVDDSQLPKDRFSAERLKGVDSTLKIQPAKLEDSAVYLCASSRLRVGTKQETQYFGPGTRLLVL.

V gene TRBV20-1 combines with J gene TRBJ2-1; D is ambiguous. The CDR3 extends over 13 amino acids. Germline lookup yields CDR1 DFQATT and CDR2 SNEGSKA (reference sequence). V lost 6 bases and J lost 6, with 15 bases in between. CDR3 in amino acids: CSASPVHLNEQFF. DNA of the CDR3: TGCAGTGCCTCCCCGGTCCATCTCAATGAGCAGTTCTTC.

This chain connects TRBV28 to TRBJ2-1; 8 bases map to TRBD2. With V trimmed by 6 bases and J by 5 bases, 6 bases remained unmatched. The CDR3 consists of 14 residues. CDR1 MDHEN and CDR2 SYDVKM come from the germline V gene. CDR3 amino acids: CASSAGTSHNEQFF. CDR3 bases: TGTGCCAGCAGCGCCGGGACTAGTCACAATGAGCAGTTCTTC.

This chain links TRBV29-1 with TRBJ1-4; 8 bases fit TRBD1. The CDR3 spans 14 residues. Germline V CDR1 and CDR2: SQVTM, ANQGSEA. The V segment lost 3 bases and the J segment 7 bases; nucleotides outside the gene matches: 7. The CDR3 sequence is CSVDFSGGGEKLFF. In nucleotides, the CDR3 is TGCAGCGTTGACTTTTCAGGGGGCGGTGAAAAACTGTTTTTT.

J is TRBJ1-1 and V is TRBV6-2 or TRBV6-3, with TRBD1 identical over 9 bases. The CDR3 has 16 residues. With V trimmed by 7 bases and J by 3 bases, 12 bases remained unmatched. CDR1 is MNHEY and CDR2 is SVGEGT in the germline V gene. The CDR3 here is CASKPGDRVLHTEAFF. DNA for the CDR3: TGTGCCAGCAAGCCCGGGGACAGGGTGCTACACACTGAAGCTTTCTTT.

V is TRBV5-6 and J is TRBJ2-5; 8 positions agree with TRBD2. Germline V gives CDR1 SGHDT, CDR2 YYEEEE. The CDR3 has 17 residues. V lost 0 bases and J lost 0; bases outside the gene matches: 7. CDR3 DNA: TGTGCCAGCAGCTTGGGGGCGCTAGCGGGCGACCAAGAGACCCAGTACTTC. Translating gives CASSLGALAGDQETQYF.

V usage is TRBV5-8 and J usage is TRBJ2-7; D may match TRBD1 or TRBD2 (5 bases each). CDR1 is SGHTS, CDR2 YDEGEE, per germline. With 0 bases removed from V and 1 base from J, the gap between germline ends came to 8 bases. This CDR3 comprises 14 residues. This CDR3 reads CASSLGDGSYEQYF. The CDR3 DNA reads as TGTGCCAGCAGCTTGGGGGACGGATCCTACGAGCAGTACTTC.

This chain connects TRBV12-3 or TRBV12-4 to TRBJ2-7, with 12 bases aligning to TRBD1. CDR3 length: 14 amino acids. V shed 5 bases, J shed 3 bases, and the junction held 2 bases outside the gene matches. The CDR3 region has the DNA TGTGCCAGCAGTGGGACAGGGGGCCTCTACGAGCAGTACTTC. The encoded protein is CASSGTGGLYEQYF.

The V and J genes are TRBV3-1 and TRBJ2-7, with D unclear. Germline CDR1 LGHDT, CDR2 YNNKEL (reference sequence). This CDR3 has 14 amino acids. V gave up 11 bases and J gave up 0 bases, with 17 bases separating them. The CDR3 nucleotides read TGTGCCGCCGCGAGGACGGAGAGCTCCTACGAGCAGTACTTC. Translation gives CAAARTESSYEQYF.

The V and J genes are TRBV12-3 or TRBV12-4 and TRBJ2-1, with D uncertain. The V end lost 3 bases, the J end lost 8 bases, and 5 bases lay between the germline ends. There are 11 residues in the CDR3. This CDR3 is CASSFFDEQFF. The CDR3 nucleotides are TGTGCCAGCAGTTTCTTCGATGAGCAGTTCTTC.

V is TRBV20-1 and J is TRBJ1-1; 8 bases fit TRBD1. CDR1 is DFQATT, CDR2 SNEGSKA, per germline (reference sequence). J lost 5 bases, V lost 2 bases, and 10 bases had no gene match. The CDR3 is 15 residues long. For the CDR3, the DNA is TGCAGTGCTAGATCCGACAGGGGCGTTTGGACTGAAGCTTTCTTT. The encoded protein is CSARSDRGVWTEAFF.

This sequence joins TRBV11-1 and TRBJ2-3; no firm D call. Germline CDR1 and CDR2: SGHAT and FQDESV (reference sequence). Deletions cut 7 bases from V and 2 bases from J, with 16 bases between. The length of the CDR3 is 15 residues. In DNA, the CDR3 is TGTGCCAGCAAGGCACGCTTATTGGACACAGATACGCAGTATTTT. Protein product: CASKARLLDTDTQYF.

This clonotype appeared once. This chain connects TRBV3-1 to TRBJ2-1; TRBD2 agrees at 14 bases. Germline assignment: CDR1 LGHDT and CDR2 YNNKEL (reference sequence). CDR3 size: 17 residues. V shed 1 base and J 8 bases; nucleotides not matched to a gene: 7. The CDR3, as DNA: TGTGCCAGCAGCCAAGTTGTGACTAGCGGGGGGGGCGATGAGCAGTTCTTC. Translated: CASSQVVTSGGGDEQFF.

This clonotype was seen a single time. The chain uses TRBV12-3 or TRBV12-4 and TRBJ1-1; weak D call: TRBD1 (5 bases). V was pared by 7 bases and J by 0 bases, with 18 bases between. The CDR3 length is 16 residues. The CDR3 DNA is TGTGCCAGCATTACCATTCGGACATCCCTGAACACTGAAGCTTTCTTT. Protein: CASITIRTSLNTEAFF.

This clonotype was detected only once. The gene calls are TRBV2 and TRBJ2-1, with 9 bases lining up with TRBD2. V trimming: 3 bases; J trimming: 14 bases; junction bases outside the gene matches: 2. The V gene's germline CDR1 is SNHLY and CDR2 FYNNEI. The length of the CDR3 is 11 residues. CDR3 nucleotide sequence: TGTGCCAGCAGTGAGCCTAGCGGGGAGTTCTTC. It encodes CASSEPSGEFF.

The chain has TRBV19 and TRBJ1-1, with D unresolved. The germline V and J ends were trimmed by 3 bases and 2 bases, with 7 bases remaining between them. Germline V gene sequence: CDR1 LNHDA, CDR2 SQIVND (reference sequence). This CDR3 contains 13 residues. CDR3 DNA: TGTGCCAGTAGTATTGCCCCAAACACTGAAGCTTTCTTT. Its protein product is CASSIAPNTEAFF.

The chain is built from TRBV7-3 and TRBJ2-5, with TRBD2 matching over 9 bases. The V gene end was trimmed by 0 bases and the J gene end by 9 bases; junction bases not matched to a gene: 11. CDR1 and CDR2 (germline): SGHTA, FQGTGA. CDR3 size: 16 residues. As DNA, the CDR3 is TGTGCCAGCAGCTTAACCGCGGGACTAGCTGGTGGGGCCCAGTACTTC. Its protein is CASSLTAGLAGGAQYF.

This chain links TRBV4-2 with TRBJ1-2; 7 nucleotides match TRBD1. Germline V gives CDR1 LGHNA, CDR2 YNFKEQ. After removal of 4 bases from V and 1 base from J, the junction contained 6 bases not matched to a gene. The CDR3 has 15 amino acids. The CDR3 region is CASSLPGTDNYGYTF. CDR3 coding DNA: TGTGCCAGCAGCCTACCCGGGACAGATAACTATGGCTACACCTTC.

This rearrangement joins TRBV27 to TRBJ2-1; D is ambiguous. V was cut by 5 bases and J by 8 bases, with 10 bases left in between. Germline V gene sequence: CDR1 MNHEY, CDR2 SMNVEV (reference sequence). The CDR3 covers 12 residues. The CDR3 region is CASSPKGYEQFF. DNA for the CDR3: TGTGCCAGCAGTCCCAAGGGTTATGAGCAGTTCTTC.

This clonotype was detected only once. The chain couples TRBV20-1 to TRBJ2-3, with a tentative D call TRBD2 (6 bases). Deletions cut 0 bases from V and 2 bases from J, with 9 bases between. Germline-derived CDR1 and CDR2 are DFQATT and SNEGSKA (reference sequence). The CDR3 contains 14 residues. CDR3 nucleotides: TGCAGTGCTAGAGAGGGGGGAATCACAGATACGCAGTATTTT. Translated: CSAREGGITDTQYF.

The V call is TRBV5-1, the J call TRBJ1-3; 7 nucleotides agree with TRBD1. Germline trimming cut 2 bases from V and 2 bases from J; bases unmatched to any gene: 7. Germline CDR1 SGHRS, CDR2 YFSETQ. The CDR3 runs 16 residues. The CDR3 loop reads CASSFEGALAGNTIYF. The CDR3 DNA reads as TGCGCCAGCAGCTTTGAGGGGGCGTTGGCTGGAAACACCATATATTTT.

This rearrangement joins TRBV11-2 to TRBJ2-3; 14 bases line up with TRBD2. Germline assignment: CDR1 SGHAT and CDR2 FQNNGV. J gave up 0 bases and V 4 bases, and 9 bases lay outside the gene matches. The CDR3 covers 19 residues. The CDR3 sequence: CASSSGLAGEVLSTDTQYF. DNA of the CDR3: TGTGCCAGCAGCTCGGGACTAGCGGGAGAAGTGCTCAGCACAGATACGCAGTATTTT. The full variable domain, in which reference TRBV11-2 and TRBJ2-3 provide the parts outside the CDR3, is EAGVAQSPRYKIIEKRQSVAFWCNPISGHATLYWYQQILGQGPKLLIQFQNNGVVDDSQLPKDRFSAERLKGVDSTLKIQPAKLEDSAVYLCASSSGLAGEVLSTDTQYFGPGTRLTVL.

This sequence joins TRBV5-1 and TRBJ2-1; 7 nucleotides align to TRBD2. CDR1 and CDR2 (germline): SGHRS, YFSETQ. The CDR3 loop spans 15 amino acids. After removal of 0 bases from V and 9 bases from J, the junction contained 9 bases not matched to a gene. The CDR3 DNA reads TGCGCCAGCAGCTTGGCGGGAGGCCCTCCACCTGAGCAGTTCTTC. It specifies CASSLAGGPPPEQFF.

The rearrangement joins TRBV7-2 to TRBJ2-7; 11 nucleotides align to TRBD1. The CDR3 extends over 15 amino acids. Trimming removed 4 bases from V and 4 bases from J; junction bases left unmatched: 6. The V gene's germline CDR1 is SGHTA and CDR2 FQGNSA. The CDR3 here is CASSSRTGGRYEQYF. CDR3 sequence (DNA): TGTGCCAGCAGCTCAAGGACAGGGGGCAGGTACGAGCAGTACTTC.